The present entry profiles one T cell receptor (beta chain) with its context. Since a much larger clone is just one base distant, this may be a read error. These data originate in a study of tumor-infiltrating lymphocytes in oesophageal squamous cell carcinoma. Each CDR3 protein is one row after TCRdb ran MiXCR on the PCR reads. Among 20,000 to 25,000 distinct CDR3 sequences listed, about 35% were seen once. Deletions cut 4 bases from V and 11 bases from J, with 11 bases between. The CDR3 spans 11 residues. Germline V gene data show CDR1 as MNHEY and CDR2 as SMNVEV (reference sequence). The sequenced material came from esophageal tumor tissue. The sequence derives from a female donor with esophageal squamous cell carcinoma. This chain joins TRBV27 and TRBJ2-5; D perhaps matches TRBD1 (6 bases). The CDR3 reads CASSYRDEQYF. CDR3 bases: TGTGCCAGCAGTTACAGGGATGAGCAGTACTTC.